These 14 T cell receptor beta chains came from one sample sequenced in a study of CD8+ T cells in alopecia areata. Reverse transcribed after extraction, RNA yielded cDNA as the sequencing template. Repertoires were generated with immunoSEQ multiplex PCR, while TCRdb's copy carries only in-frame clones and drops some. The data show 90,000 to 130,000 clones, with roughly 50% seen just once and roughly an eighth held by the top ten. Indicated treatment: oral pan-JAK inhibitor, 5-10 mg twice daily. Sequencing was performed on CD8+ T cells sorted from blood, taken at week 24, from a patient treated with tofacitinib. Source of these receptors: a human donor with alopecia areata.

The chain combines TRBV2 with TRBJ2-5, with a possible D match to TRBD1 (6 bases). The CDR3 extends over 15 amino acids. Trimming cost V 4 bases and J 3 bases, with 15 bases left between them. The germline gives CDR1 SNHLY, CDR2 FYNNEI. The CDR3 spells CASSGPEQGEETQYF. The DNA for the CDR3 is TGTGCCAGCAGTGGGCCGGAACAGGGCGAAGAGACCCAGTACTTC.

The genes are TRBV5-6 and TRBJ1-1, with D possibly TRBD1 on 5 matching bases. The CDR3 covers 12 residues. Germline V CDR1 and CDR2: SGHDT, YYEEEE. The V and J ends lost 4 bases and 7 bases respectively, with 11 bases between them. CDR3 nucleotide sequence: TGTGCCAGCAGCGCCCAAGACAGTGAAGCTTTCTTT. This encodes CASSAQDSEAFF.

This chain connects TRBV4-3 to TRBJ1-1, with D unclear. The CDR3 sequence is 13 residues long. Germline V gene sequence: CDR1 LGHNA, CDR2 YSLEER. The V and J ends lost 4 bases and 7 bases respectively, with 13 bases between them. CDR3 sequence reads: CASSLTTPGEAFF. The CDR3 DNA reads TGCGCCAGCAGCCTAACTACCCCGGGTGAAGCTTTCTTT.

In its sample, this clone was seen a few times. DNA for the CDR3: TGTGCCAGCAGCGGGGGGGCCTCGGGCGAGCAGTACTTC. This gives the protein CASSGGASGEQYF. This rearrangement joins TRBV5-6 to TRBJ2-7; a possible D gene is TRBD2 (7 bases). Germline V gene lookup returns CDR1 SGHDT and CDR2 YYEEEE. The CDR3 runs to 13 residues. V lost 4 bases and J lost 6, with 14 bases in between. Supplemented by reference TRBV5-6 and TRBJ2-7, the full variable domain reads DAGVTQSPTHLIKTRGQQVTLRCSPKSGHDTVSWYQQALGQGPQFIFQYYEEEERQRGNFPDRFSGHQFPNYSSELNVNALLLGDSALYLCASSGGASGEQYFGPGTRLTVT.

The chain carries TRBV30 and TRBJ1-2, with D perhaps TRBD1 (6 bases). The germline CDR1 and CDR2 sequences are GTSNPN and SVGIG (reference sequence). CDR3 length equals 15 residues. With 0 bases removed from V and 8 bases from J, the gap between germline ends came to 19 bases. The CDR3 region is CAWSVPLGGPLGYTF. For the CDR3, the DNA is TGTGCCTGGAGTGTACCTTTAGGGGGTCCCCTGGGCTACACCTTC.

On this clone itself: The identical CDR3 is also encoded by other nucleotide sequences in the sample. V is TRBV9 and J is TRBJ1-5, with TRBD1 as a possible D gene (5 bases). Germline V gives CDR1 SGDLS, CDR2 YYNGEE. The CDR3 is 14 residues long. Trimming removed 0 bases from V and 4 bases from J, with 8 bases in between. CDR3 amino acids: CASSVGGPNQPQHF. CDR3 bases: TGTGCCAGCAGCGTAGGGGGACCTAATCAGCCCCAGCATTTT.

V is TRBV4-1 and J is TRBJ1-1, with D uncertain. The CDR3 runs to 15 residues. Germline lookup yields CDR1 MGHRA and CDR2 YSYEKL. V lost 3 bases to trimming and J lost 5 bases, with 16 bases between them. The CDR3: CASSQYAGLKTEAFF. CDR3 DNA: TGCGCCAGCAGCCAGTATGCCGGTTTAAAGACTGAAGCTTTCTTT.

This chain's CDR3 is CSVTELAGLITDTQYF. CDR3 sequence (DNA): TGCAGCGTTACTGAACTAGCGGGGCTAATCACAGATACGCAGTATTTT. This chain uses TRBV29-1 with TRBJ2-3; TRBD2 matches 10 bases. CDR1 SQVTM and CDR2 ANQGSEA come from the germline V gene. Trimming took 5 bases from V and 2 from J; bases not matched to a gene: 10. The CDR3 totals 16 residues.

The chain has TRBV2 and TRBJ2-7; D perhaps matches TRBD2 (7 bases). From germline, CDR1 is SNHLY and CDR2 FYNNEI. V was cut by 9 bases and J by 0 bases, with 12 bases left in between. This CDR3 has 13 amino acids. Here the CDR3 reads CARGGQSSYEQYF. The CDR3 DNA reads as TGTGCCAGGGGGGGGCAGAGCTCCTACGAGCAGTACTTC.

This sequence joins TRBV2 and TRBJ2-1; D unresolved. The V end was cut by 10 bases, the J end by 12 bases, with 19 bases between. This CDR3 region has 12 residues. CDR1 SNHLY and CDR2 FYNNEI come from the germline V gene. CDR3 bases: TGTGCCACCTACTCCCCCCTTATTGGGCAGTTCTTC. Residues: CATYSPLIGQFF. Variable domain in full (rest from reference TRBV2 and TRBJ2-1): EPEVTQTPSHQVTQMGQEVILRCVPISNHLYFYWYRQILGQKVEFLVSFYNNEISEKSEIFDDQFSVERPDGSNFTLKIRSTKLEDSAMYFCATYSPLIGQFFGPGTRLTVL.

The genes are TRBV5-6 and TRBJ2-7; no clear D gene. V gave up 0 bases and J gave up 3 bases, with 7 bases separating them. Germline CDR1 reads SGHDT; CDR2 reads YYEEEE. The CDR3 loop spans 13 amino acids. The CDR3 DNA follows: TGTGCCAGCAGCTTGGGCAGCTTCTACGAGCAGTACTTC. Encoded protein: CASSLGSFYEQYF.

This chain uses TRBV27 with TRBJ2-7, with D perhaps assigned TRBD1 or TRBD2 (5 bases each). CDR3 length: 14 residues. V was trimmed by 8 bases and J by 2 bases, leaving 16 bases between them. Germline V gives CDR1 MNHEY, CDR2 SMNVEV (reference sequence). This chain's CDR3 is CASGTGDGPYEQYF. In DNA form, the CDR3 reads TGTGCCAGCGGAACCGGGGACGGTCCCTACGAGCAGTACTTC.

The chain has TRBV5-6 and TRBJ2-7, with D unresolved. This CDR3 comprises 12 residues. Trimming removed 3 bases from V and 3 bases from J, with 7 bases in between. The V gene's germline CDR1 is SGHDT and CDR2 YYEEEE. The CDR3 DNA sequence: TGTGCCAGCAGCTCCCAAGACTACGAGCAGTACTTC. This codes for CASSSQDYEQYF.

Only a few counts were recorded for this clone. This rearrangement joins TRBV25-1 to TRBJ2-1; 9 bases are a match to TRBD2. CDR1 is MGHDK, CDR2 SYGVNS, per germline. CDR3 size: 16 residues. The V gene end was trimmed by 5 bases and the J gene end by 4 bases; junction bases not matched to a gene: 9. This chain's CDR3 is CASSTGLADNYNEQFF. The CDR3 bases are TGTGCCAGCAGTACGGGACTAGCAGACAATTACAATGAGCAGTTCTTC.